This T cell receptor (beta chain) was recovered during a study of cytomegalovirus exposure and HLA in healthy donors. Notes on the study in general: In a later analysis, most CMV-associated TCR beta chains appeared HLA-restricted.

This clone was detected a few times. Its specificity is unknown. V was clipped by 6 bases and J by 10 bases, with 15 bases between them. CDR3 length equals 12 residues. CDR1 MNHNS and CDR2 SASEGT come from the germline V gene. The PCR had 60 Vbeta and 13 Jbeta primers. The data were produced by immunoSEQ multiplex PCR, yet TCRdb's version contains in-frame clones alone and is incomplete. The table includes some 150,000 clones, around 10% detected once. This receptor was identified in a man aged 45-60 years in good health and CMV-seronegative. The V gene is TRBV6-1, the J gene TRBJ1-1; D is possibly TRBD1 (5 bases). Sequencing input: PBMCs. The CDR3 is CASRLGGGGAFF. For the CDR3, the DNA is TGTGCCAGCAGGCTGGGGGGGGGTGGAGCTTTCTTT.